Listed below are T cell receptor beta chains from one sample, sequenced in a study of cytomegalovirus exposure and HLA in healthy donors. TCRdb keeps only in-frame clones here, not all; method: immunoSEQ multiplex PCR. The repertoire holds roughly 260,000 clones, with around four fifths as singletons. The sample comprised PBMCs. Receptors originate from a middle-aged woman in good health and CMV-seropositive. The CDR3 runs from the conserved cysteine through the conserved F or W. The D gene is left open where the match is weak. The listing skips clone size in some rows; elsewhere it reads once, few, many or a size class.

j_call,v_call,d_call,clone_size,cdr3_aa,cdr3_nt
TRBJ2-7,TRBV5-4,TRBD1,-,CASSRGTDYEQYF,TGTGCCAGCAGCAGGGGGACAGATTACGAGCAGTACTTC
TRBJ2-1,TRBV4-3,TRBD2,-,CASSRASGYNEQFF,TGCGCCAGCAGCCGCGCTAGCGGATACAATGAGCAGTTCTTC
TRBJ1-2,TRBV7-2,TRBD1,-,CASSLATDRERYGYTF,TGTGCCAGCAGCTTAGCGACGGACAGGGAACGTTATGGCTACACCTTC
TRBJ1-5,TRBV15,-,few,CATSRVSGPRQVPQHF,TGTGCCACCAGCAGAGTTTCCGGGCCACGACAGGTGCCCCAGCATTTT
TRBJ1-2,TRBV7-2,TRBD1,-,CASSRPATGDTNYGYTF,TGTGCCAGCAGCCGACCTGCCACAGGGGACACTAACTATGGCTACACCTTC
TRBJ1-5,TRBV9,-,-,CASSVGGGGGQPQHF,TGTGCCAGCAGCGTAGGGGGGGGCGGGGGGCAGCCCCAGCATTTT
TRBJ1-1,TRBV29-1,-,-,CSVEPRLNTEAFF,TGCAGCGTTGAACCCAGATTGAACACTGAAGCTTTCTTT
TRBJ2-3,TRBV2,TRBD2,-,CASSENSGSSDTQYF,TGTGCCAGCAGTGAGAATAGCGGGAGCTCAGATACGCAGTATTTT
TRBJ1-1,TRBV18,-,-,CASSIQGMDTEAFF,TGTGCCAGCTCAATACAGGGTATGGACACTGAAGCTTTCTTT
TRBJ1-5,TRBV12-5,-,once,CASLGEGNQPQHF,TGTGCTAGCTTAGGGGAGGGCAATCAGCCCCAGCATTTT
TRBJ2-7,TRBV19,TRBD1,-,CASSITGQGRYEQYF,TGTGCCAGTAGTATCACAGGACAGGGTCGCTACGAGCAGTACTTC
TRBJ2-7,TRBV18,TRBD1,-,CASSPSGQGEQYF,TGTGCCAGCTCACCATCAGGACAGGGTGAGCAGTACTTC
TRBJ2-7,TRBV30,TRBD2,-,CAWSPGRLATKEQYF,TGTGCCTGGAGTCCAGGTAGACTAGCGACGAAAGAGCAGTACTTC
TRBJ2-7,TRBV6-1,-,-,CASGPSGLTYEQYF,TGTGCCAGCGGGCCCAGCGGGTTAACTTACGAGCAGTACTTC
TRBJ1-2,TRBV7-9,TRBD1,-,CASSHGTGINYGYTF,TGTGCCAGCAGCCACGGGACAGGGATTAACTATGGCTACACCTTC
TRBJ2-2,TRBV7-2,TRBD2,-,CASSYSGGNTGELFF,TGTGCCAGCAGCTATTCGGGGGGGAACACCGGGGAGCTGTTTTTT
TRBJ1-1,TRBV5-1,TRBD1,-,CASSPTAGTGLNTEAFF,TGCGCCAGCAGCCCAACCGCCGGGACAGGGTTGAACACTGAAGCTTTCTTT
TRBJ1-1,TRBV5-1,-,-,CASSLSGDTEAFF,TGCGCCAGCAGCTTGTCAGGGGACACTGAAGCTTTCTTT
TRBJ1-5,TRBV7-9,TRBD1,-,CASSSNDRVRPQHF,TGTGCCAGCAGCTCCAACGACAGGGTACGGCCCCAGCATTTT
TRBJ2-1,TRBV7-3,TRBD2,-,CASRSGLAGNNEQFF,TGTGCCAGCAGATCCGGACTAGCGGGAAACAATGAGCAGTTCTTC
TRBJ2-1,TRBV9,TRBD2,-,CASSAWVRASGRDNEQFF,TGTGCCAGCAGCGCCTGGGTTAGAGCTAGCGGACGGGACAATGAGCAGTTCTTC
TRBJ2-1,TRBV5-1,-,-,CASSLFTAREQFF,TGCGCCAGCAGCTTATTCACAGCCAGAGAGCAGTTCTTC
TRBJ2-7,TRBV2,-,once,CASSGQDYEQYF,TGTGCCAGCAGTGGACAGGATTACGAGCAGTACTTC
TRBJ2-2,TRBV11-2,TRBD2,-,CASSRGLAGGAGELFF,TGTGCCAGCAGCCGTGGACTAGCGGGAGGGGCCGGGGAGCTGTTTTTT
TRBJ2-1,TRBV27,TRBD1,-,CASSLFGQDEQFF,TGTGCCAGCAGTTTATTCGGACAGGATGAGCAGTTCTTC
TRBJ2-2,TRBV6-5,TRBD2,-,CASSKAGAAGELFF,TGTGCCAGCAGTAAAGCGGGAGCGGCCGGGGAGCTGTTTTTT
TRBJ1-3,TRBV28,-,-,CASSLSGSLSGNTIYF,TGTGCCAGCAGTTTATCCGGGTCCCTCTCTGGAAACACCATATATTTT
TRBJ2-7,TRBV18,TRBD1,-,CASSLAGGANNLPYEQYF,TGTGCCAGCTCACTGGCAGGGGGCGCAAATAACCTTCCCTACGAGCAGTACTTC
TRBJ2-5,TRBV9,TRBD2,-,CASSAMGLAGGGETQYF,TGTGCCAGCAGCGCAATGGGGCTAGCGGGAGGTGGAGAGACCCAGTACTTC
TRBJ1-2,TRBV5-5,-,-,CASSPGWGANYGYTF,TGTGCCAGCAGCCCCGGCTGGGGAGCTAACTATGGCTACACCTTC
TRBJ1-5,TRBV6-6,-,-,CASREQGRNQPQHF,TGTGCCAGCAGGGAGCAGGGTCGCAATCAGCCCCAGCATTTT
TRBJ1-1,TRBV4-1,TRBD1,-,CASSQETVRGRPVEAFF,TGCGCCAGCAGCCAAGAAACCGTCAGGGGGCGCCCGGTTGAAGCTTTCTTT
TRBJ1-5,TRBV27,-,-,CASSLGWGLDQPQHF,TGTGCCAGCAGTTTAGGCTGGGGGCTTGATCAGCCCCAGCATTTT
TRBJ2-7,TRBV19,TRBD2,-,CASSLPGTRDEQYF,TGTGCCAGTAGTTTACCCGGGACTAGAGACGAGCAGTACTTC
TRBJ2-1,TRBV6-5,TRBD2,-,CASSITGLAYNEQFF,TGTGCCAGCAGTATAACGGGACTAGCCTACAATGAGCAGTTCTTC
TRBJ1-4,TRBV28,-,-,CASSLARGSLLGEKLFF,TGTGCCAGCAGTTTGGCTAGAGGGTCGCTCCTAGGGGAAAAACTGTTTTTT
TRBJ2-2,TRBV2,TRBD2,-,CASRDPSGKGVTGELFF,TGTGCCAGCAGGGATCCCAGCGGGAAAGGAGTAACCGGGGAGCTGTTTTTT
TRBJ1-1,TRBV11-2,-,-,CASSHPQGNTEAFF,TGTGCCAGCAGTCACCCACAGGGGAACACTGAAGCTTTCTTT
TRBJ1-2,TRBV30,TRBD1,once,CAWSVQGQGVYYGYTF,TGTGCCTGGAGTGTACAGGGACAGGGGGTTTACTATGGCTACACCTTC
TRBJ2-1,TRBV13,-,once,CASSLVAGRHVNNEQFF,TGTGCCAGCAGCTTAGTGGCGGGGCGACATGTTAACAATGAGCAGTTCTTC
TRBJ2-5,TRBV7-9,TRBD2,-,CASSLQTSGAETQYF,TGTGCCAGCAGCTTACAGACTAGCGGGGCGGAGACCCAGTACTTC
TRBJ1-5,TRBV27,-,-,CASSLGTGLRNQPQHF,TGTGCCAGCAGTTTAGGCACAGGGTTGAGGAATCAGCCCCAGCATTTT
TRBJ2-7,TRBV27,-,-,CASRATGRFYEQYF,TGTGCCAGCAGGGCTACAGGGAGATTTTACGAGCAGTACTTC
TRBJ2-1,TRBV27,TRBD2,-,CASRLAGGLYNEQFF,TGTGCCAGCAGATTAGCGGGAGGCCTCTACAATGAGCAGTTCTTC
TRBJ2-7,TRBV7-9,TRBD2,-,CASSDGGLAGFYEQYF,TGTGCCAGCAGCGACGGGGGACTAGCGGGGTTCTACGAGCAGTACTTC
TRBJ1-5,TRBV7-9,TRBD1,-,CASSLVPGTGNQPQHF,TGTGCCAGCAGCTTAGTCCCAGGGACAGGCAATCAGCCCCAGCATTTT
TRBJ2-5,TRBV10-1,TRBD2,-,CASSESAGTSAGETQYF,TGCGCCAGCAGTGAGTCGGCAGGGACTAGCGCCGGAGAGACCCAGTACTTC
TRBJ2-6,TRBV4-1,-,few,CASSQEGAGANGLTF,TGCGCCAGCAGCCAAGAGGGGGCTGGGGCCAACGGCCTGACTTTC
TRBJ1-3,TRBV4-2,-,-,CASSPLESSGNTIYF,TGTGCCAGCAGCCCACTAGAGAGCTCTGGAAACACCATATATTTT
TRBJ2-4,TRBV5-4,-,-,CASTRGQAKNIQYF,TGTGCCAGCACCCGAGGGCAAGCCAAAAACATTCAGTACTTC
TRBJ1-2,TRBV6-5,-,-,CASSYRAGGDYGYTF,TGTGCCAGCAGTTATAGGGCTGGGGGCGACTATGGCTACACCTTC
TRBJ1-3,TRBV2,-,-,CASPITDGNTIYF,TGTGCCAGCCCGATAACAGATGGAAACACCATATATTTT
TRBJ2-7,TRBV5-6,TRBD1,-,CASSFGTGVYEQYF,TGTGCCAGCAGCTTTGGGACAGGGGTTTACGAGCAGTACTTC
TRBJ2-7,TRBV7-6,-,-,CASSLAVGLREDEQYF,TGTGCCAGCAGCTTAGCTGTGGGACTCAGGGAGGACGAGCAGTACTTC
TRBJ2-5,TRBV7-9,-,-,CASSLDVGRETQYF,TGTGCCAGCAGCTTAGACGTTGGGAGGGAGACCCAGTACTTC